Listed below are T cell receptor beta chains from one sample, sequenced in a study of neurological immune-mediated disorders. TCRdb re-called the 5' RACE reads through MiXCR, storing one row per CDR3 protein. Altogether about 39,000 distinct CDR3 sequences are present, 7.2% being singletons, with the ten largest covering 5.7%. Sequenced sample: CD4+ T cells from blood. All receptors derive from a man aged 50 to 59 in good health. CDR3s include the opening cysteine and the closing phenylalanine or tryptophan. D genes are given only for firm matches. The size field reads once, few, many, or a class for an expanded clone.

J gene	V gene	clone size	D gene	CDR3 DNA	CDR3 protein
TRBJ1-5	TRBV14	many	NA	TGTGCCAGCAGCCCCCTACAGGGGCCCCAGCATTTT	CASSPLQGPQHF
TRBJ2-5	TRBV6-6	many	TRBD1	TGTGCCAGCAGCCCTGGGACAGGCGCAGAGACCCAGTACTTC	CASSPGTGAETQYF
TRBJ1-4	TRBV27	many	NA	TGTGCCAGCAGTTTATTGCAAACCCGAAAACTGTTTTTT	CASSLLQTRKLFF
TRBJ2-2	TRBV5-1	many	NA	TGCGCCAGCGCAACCCAGGGGCTTGGGGAGCTGTTTTTT	CASATQGLGELFF
TRBJ2-1	TRBV4-1	many	NA	TGCGCCAGCAGCCAAGATTGGGGTAGGCAGTTCTTC	CASSQDWGRQFF
TRBJ1-2	TRBV20-1	few	TRBD1	TGCAGTGCTCTGGCAGGGGGGATCTATGGCTACACCTTC	CSALAGGIYGYTF
TRBJ2-7	TRBV7-8	many	NA	TGTGCCAGCAGCTTAGAGGGGGGACTGCGCTCCTACGAGCAGTACTTC	CASSLEGGLRSYEQYF
TRBJ2-2	TRBV5-1	many	NA	TGCGCCAGCAGCCCCGAGGGGCCGGCGACCGGGGAGCTGTTTTTT	CASSPEGPATGELFF
TRBJ2-1	TRBV6-8	many	TRBD2	TGTGCCAGCAGTGGACTAGCCATCAATGAGCAGTTCTTC	CASSGLAINEQFF
TRBJ2-5	TRBV7-2	many	NA	TGTGCCAGCAGGTTGAACTCGGGGGAGACCCAGTACTTC	CASRLNSGETQYF
TRBJ2-1	TRBV7-2	many	NA	TGTGCCAGCAGCCTAACAGAACACTCCTACAATGAGCAGTTCTTC	CASSLTEHSYNEQFF
TRBJ2-7	TRBV5-1	many	NA	TGCGCCAGCAGCTTCCGTGGATTTCCCTACGAGCAGTACTTC	CASSFRGFPYEQYF
TRBJ2-7	TRBV20-1	many	TRBD1	TGCAGTGCTAGAACCTCCAGGGGGCAAAACGAGCAGTACTTC	CSARTSRGQNEQYF